These T cell receptor beta chains were read from a single sample in a study of T cell responses to AZD1222 COVID-19 vaccine. The assay was immunoSEQ multiplex PCR, and TCRdb's table has in-frame clones only and misses some. The sample includes some 92,000 clones, under 95% of them seen just once. Specimen: peripheral blood, collected on day 0 of MenACWY control vaccination. All receptors derive from an adult in good health. The CDR3 runs from the conserved cysteine through the conserved F or W. A D gene is named only where the DNA matches it firmly. Size is omitted from some rows. Given values are once, few, many or a class for expanded clones.

clone_size: .; j_call: TRBJ1-2; v_call: TRBV28; d_call: .; cdr3_aa: CASSFSGVDYGYTF; cdr3_nt: TGTGCCAGCAGTTTTTCGGGGGTGGACTATGGCTACACCTTC
clone_size: once; j_call: TRBJ1-3; v_call: TRBV19; d_call: .; cdr3_aa: CASKSPGNTIYF; cdr3_nt: TGTGCCAGTAAGTCGCCTGGAAACACCATATATTTT
clone_size: .; j_call: TRBJ1-2; v_call: TRBV28; d_call: TRBD1; cdr3_aa: CASSKGGQGSYGYTF; cdr3_nt: TGTGCCAGCAGCAAAGGGGGACAGGGGAGTTATGGCTACACCTTC
clone_size: once; j_call: TRBJ2-3; v_call: TRBV5-1; d_call: TRBD2; cdr3_aa: CASGSAGGPLDTQYF; cdr3_nt: TGCGCCAGCGGGAGTGCGGGAGGGCCTCTAGATACGCAGTATTTT
clone_size: .; j_call: TRBJ2-2; v_call: TRBV3-1/TRBV3-2; d_call: TRBD2; cdr3_aa: CASSQELAGLNTGELFF; cdr3_nt: TGTGCCAGCAGCCAAGAACTAGCGGGGCTGAACACCGGGGAGCTGTTTTTT
clone_size: .; j_call: TRBJ2-1; v_call: TRBV25-1; d_call: .; cdr3_aa: CASSEGPLQFF; cdr3_nt: TGTGCCAGCAGTGAGGGGCCTTTGCAGTTCTTC
clone_size: .; j_call: TRBJ1-1; v_call: TRBV2; d_call: TRBD1; cdr3_aa: CASTTGQANTEAFF; cdr3_nt: TGTGCCAGCACAACGGGACAGGCGAACACTGAAGCTTTCTTT
clone_size: .; j_call: TRBJ1-4; v_call: TRBV5-1; d_call: TRBD1; cdr3_aa: CASSHRTGDEKLFF; cdr3_nt: TGCGCCAGCAGCCATCGGACAGGGGATGAAAAACTGTTTTTT
clone_size: .; j_call: TRBJ2-7; v_call: TRBV7-9; d_call: .; cdr3_aa: CASSAEWGYEQYF; cdr3_nt: TGTGCCAGCAGCGCCGAGTGGGGCTACGAGCAGTACTTC
clone_size: few; j_call: TRBJ1-1; v_call: TRBV6-5; d_call: TRBD1; cdr3_aa: CASRTTGGYTEAFF; cdr3_nt: TGTGCCAGCAGAACCACAGGGGGTTACACTGAAGCTTTCTTT
clone_size: .; j_call: TRBJ1-1; v_call: TRBV5-4; d_call: .; cdr3_aa: CASSLGSGANTEAFF; cdr3_nt: TGTGCCAGCAGCTTGGGATCAGGGGCGAACACTGAAGCTTTCTTT
clone_size: .; j_call: TRBJ2-2; v_call: TRBV10-1; d_call: TRBD1; cdr3_aa: CASSALGTVNTGELFF; cdr3_nt: TGCGCCAGCAGTGCTCTGGGGACAGTGAACACCGGGGAGCTGTTTTTT
clone_size: .; j_call: TRBJ2-1; v_call: TRBV7-2; d_call: TRBD2; cdr3_aa: CASRLAGYNEQFF; cdr3_nt: TGTGCCAGCAGGCTAGCGGGGTACAATGAGCAGTTCTTC
clone_size: .; j_call: TRBJ2-7; v_call: TRBV6-5; d_call: TRBD2; cdr3_aa: CASSKVTSETYEQYF; cdr3_nt: TGTGCCAGCAGTAAGGTGACTAGCGAGACCTACGAGCAGTACTTC
clone_size: .; j_call: TRBJ2-7; v_call: TRBV5-1; d_call: TRBD1; cdr3_aa: CASSSSGQFYEQYF; cdr3_nt: TGCGCCAGCAGCTCATCGGGACAGTTCTACGAGCAGTACTTC
clone_size: .; j_call: TRBJ2-1; v_call: TRBV9; d_call: .; cdr3_aa: CASSVGQSQLFF; cdr3_nt: TGTGCCAGCAGCGTAGGACAGTCCCAATTGTTCTTC
clone_size: .; j_call: TRBJ1-6; v_call: TRBV5-4; d_call: .; cdr3_aa: CASSLGLPGDSPLHF; cdr3_nt: TGTGCCAGCAGCTTAGGACTCCCGGGAGATTCACCCCTCCACTTT
clone_size: .; j_call: TRBJ1-2; v_call: TRBV10-2; d_call: .; cdr3_aa: CASSDVQGIQNGYTF; cdr3_nt: TGCGCCAGCAGTGATGTACAGGGAATCCAAAATGGCTACACCTTC
clone_size: .; j_call: TRBJ1-5; v_call: TRBV23-1; d_call: .; cdr3_aa: CASGLQGNQPQHF; cdr3_nt: TGCGCCAGCGGCCTACAGGGTAATCAGCCCCAGCATTTT
clone_size: .; j_call: TRBJ1-4; v_call: TRBV6-5; d_call: .; cdr3_aa: CASTRATNEKLFF; cdr3_nt: TGTGCCAGCACTCGTGCAACTAATGAAAAACTGTTTTTT
clone_size: .; j_call: TRBJ2-7; v_call: TRBV7-9; d_call: TRBD2; cdr3_aa: CASSLGAGTRLEQYF; cdr3_nt: TGTGCCAGCAGCTTAGGAGCCGGGACTAGGCTCGAGCAGTACTTC
clone_size: .; j_call: TRBJ2-1; v_call: TRBV4-3; d_call: TRBD2; cdr3_aa: CASSQDPQLAGGSIEQFF; cdr3_nt: TGCGCCAGCAGCCAAGATCCCCAGTTAGCGGGGGGGAGTATTGAGCAGTTCTTC
clone_size: .; j_call: TRBJ2-7; v_call: TRBV19; d_call: TRBD1; cdr3_aa: CASSRTGTYEQYF; cdr3_nt: TGTGCCAGTAGCCGGACAGGTACCTACGAGCAGTACTTC
clone_size: once; j_call: TRBJ1-2; v_call: TRBV7-2; d_call: TRBD1; cdr3_aa: CASSLATGGVMRGYTF; cdr3_nt: TGTGCCAGCAGCTTAGCTACAGGGGGCGTGATGCGGGGCTACACCTTC
clone_size: .; j_call: TRBJ2-7; v_call: TRBV2; d_call: TRBD2; cdr3_aa: CASSERLAGNSYEQYF; cdr3_nt: TGTGCCAGCAGTGAACGGCTAGCGGGAAACTCCTACGAGCAGTACTTC
clone_size: .; j_call: TRBJ1-5; v_call: TRBV7-8; d_call: .; cdr3_aa: CASSFKGPSHQPQHF; cdr3_nt: TGTGCCAGCAGCTTTAAGGGGCCTTCACATCAGCCCCAGCATTTT
clone_size: .; j_call: TRBJ2-3; v_call: TRBV10-2; d_call: .; cdr3_aa: CASSGGSTDTQYF; cdr3_nt: TGCGCCAGCAGCGGTGGAAGCACAGATACGCAGTATTTT
clone_size: .; j_call: TRBJ1-6; v_call: TRBV3-1/TRBV3-2; d_call: .; cdr3_aa: CASSQEPGVGSPLHF; cdr3_nt: TGTGCCAGCAGCCAAGAACCAGGGGTCGGTTCACCCCTCCACTTT